These T cell receptor beta chains were read from a single sample in a study of beta chain features in type 1 diabetes. Data came from immunoSEQ multiplex PCR; TCRdb stores just in-frame clones and leaves some out. The repertoire includes some 290,000 clones, roughly an eighth of them detected once, and 0.015% to 0.02% sits in the top ten. Sequenced: naive CD4+ T cells from blood. These receptors were obtained from a man younger than 40 with type 1 diabetes. Both conserved end residues are part of each CDR3.

TRBV30,CAWSVRGSTDTQYF
TRBV2,CASKVGGSTDTQYF
TRBV28,CASSFIRGGQPQHF
TRBV2,CASRHLLGQADYNEQFF
TRBV4-2,CASSHSDRSAYEQYF
TRBV4-1,CASSLPGLAGQETQYF
TRBV11-2,CASSTQGNWGDTQYF
TRBV29-1,CSVEDQGTGPLYEYF
TRBV5-6,CASSSRGNYGYTF
TRBV25-1,CASSVNRAGEKLFF
TRBV4-3,CASSQDAGYEQYF
TRBV15,CATSITGDRGWKFF
TRBV9,CASSVDGRTQYF
TRBV15,CATSRDRYDEQFF
TRBV30,CAWNREIDEQFF
TRBV5-6,CASSQGQGYNEQFF
TRBV2,CASTSGAIEAYEQYF
TRBV28,CASSLDTDYEQYF
TRBV28,CASSPLRTKFNEQFF
TRBV28,CASSFEETQYF
TRBV4-2,CASSQGDKNTEAFF
TRBV7-2,CASSLPPYQPQHF
TRBV5-8,CASSTWTGREQETQYF
TRBV19,CASSMESGLYQPQHF
TRBV29-1,CSVPSVSTDTQYF
TRBV16,CASSPGQGANYGYTF
TRBV29-1,CSVAWTGGGNEQFF
TRBV5-4,CASSARDRGGNEQFF
TRBV14,CASSPGNNEQFF
TRBV5-1,CASSLDSGSADTQYF
TRBV5-1,CASSLTGNTEAFF
TRBV7-3,CASSSGQGKGQYF
TRBV11-2,CASSPDRGPSGYTF
TRBV15,CATSMQAEGNEQFF
TRBV5-1,CASSLPAGVTAGELFF
TRBV18,CASSLYWASGRPSYNEQFF
TRBV5-4,CASSPRLAGASDTQYF
TRBV29-1,CSVVVLAGGMYQETQYF
TRBV7-3,CASSSSGTSGSYEQFF
TRBV2,CASRGQGAYNEQFF